These 19 T cell receptor beta chains were all obtained from the same sample, sequenced in a study of shared clonotypes between healthy human individuals. Sequenced by immunoSEQ multiplex PCR; TCRdb stores in-frame clones only, minus some. The table lists about 680,000 clones, 92% of them singletons. As defined, naive CD8 cells were CD45RO-negative and positively selected for CCR7, with terminally differentiated effector memory CD45RA+ cells excluded. Sequenced material: naive CD8+ T cells sorted from blood. Receptors were obtained from a man aged 30 to 45 in good health.

The chain is built from TRBV10-2 and TRBJ2-2, with 8 positions matching TRBD2. With 6 bases clipped from V and 4 bases from J, the junction kept 10 bases outside the gene matches. The CDR3 is 16 residues long. From germline, CDR1 is WSHSY and CDR2 SAAADI. For the CDR3, the DNA is TGCGCCAGCAGGGGATATGGGCGGGAGGTCACCGGGGAGCTGTTTTTT. Translation gives CASRGYGREVTGELFF.

V is TRBV2 and J is TRBJ2-1; 9 bases are a match to TRBD2. The CDR3 is 17 amino acids. Germline CDR1 and CDR2: SNHLY and FYNNEI. V dropped 1 base and J dropped 0; count of bases not matched to a gene: 4. The CDR3 loop reads CASSEGLAGNSYNEQFF. DNA for the CDR3: TGTGCCAGCAGTGAAGGCCTAGCGGGAAACTCCTACAATGAGCAGTTCTTC.

The chain has TRBV7-9 and TRBJ2-7; unclear D gene. The CDR3 runs 13 residues. CDR1 and CDR2 from the germline V gene are SEHNR and FQNEAQ (reference sequence). With 3 bases removed from V and 2 bases from J, the gap between germline ends came to 8 bases. The CDR3 nucleotides are TGTGCCAGCAGCTTCCCGGACCCCTACGAGCAGTACTTC. Amino acid sequence: CASSFPDPYEQYF. Together with reference TRBV7-9 and TRBJ2-7, the CDR3 gives the full variable domain: DTGVSQNPRHKITKRGQNVTFRCDPISEHNRLYWYRQTLGQGPEFLTYFQNEAQLEKSRLLSDRFSAERPKGSFSTLEIQRTEQGDSAMYLCASSFPDPYEQYFGPGTRLTVT.

V gene TRBV7-8 combines with J gene TRBJ1-5; perhaps TRBD1 as D (5 bases). V dropped 4 bases and J dropped 6 bases, with 13 bases sitting between them. CDR1 and CDR2 (germline): SGHVS, FQNEAQ. The CDR3 is 14 residues long. CDR3 sequence reads: CASSSGQGLQPQHF. The CDR3 DNA sequence: TGTGCCAGCAGCTCGGGCCAGGGCCTTCAGCCCCAGCATTTT.

Notes on this clone: The sample holds other DNA sequences that translate to the same CDR3. This chain connects TRBV5-4 to TRBJ2-1; D remains ambiguous. CDR3 length: 15 amino acids. The V end was cut by 0 bases, the J end by 0 bases, with 7 bases between. Germline V gene data show CDR1 as SGHNT and CDR2 as YYREEE (reference sequence). The CDR3 nucleotides read TGTGCCAGCAGCTTGGAGGTGAGCTCCTACAATGAGCAGTTCTTC. Translation gives CASSLEVSSYNEQFF.

The chain uses TRBV27 and TRBJ2-5; D remains ambiguous. The CDR3 length is 11 residues. Per germline, CDR1 MNHEY and CDR2 SMNVEV (reference sequence). V lost 6 bases and J 5 bases, leaving 7 bases between the germline ends. Here the CDR3 reads CASRTRETQYF. The DNA of the CDR3 is TGTGCCAGCAGGACTCGGGAGACCCAGTACTTC.

The chain uses TRBV7-6 and TRBJ2-1; 9 nucleotides line up with TRBD2. From germline, CDR1 is SGHVS and CDR2 FNYEAQ. V was clipped by 5 bases and J by 1 base; unmatched bases: 6. CDR3 length equals 16 residues. CDR3 sequence reads: CASSPGLAPSYNEQFF. CDR3 coding DNA: TGTGCCAGCAGCCCTGGACTAGCGCCTTCCTACAATGAGCAGTTCTTC.

This rearrangement joins TRBV18 to TRBJ2-2, with D unclear. The CDR3 loop spans 15 amino acids. The V gene's germline CDR1 is KGHSH and CDR2 LQKENI. V lost 2 bases to trimming and J lost 0 bases, with 7 bases between them. The CDR3 region has the DNA TGTGCCAGCTCACCAGGAGAGTCGAACACCGGGGAGCTGTTTTTT. Translating it yields CASSPGESNTGELFF.

The chain is built from TRBV7-6 and TRBJ2-7; TRBD2 agrees at 7 bases. Trimming at V came to 1 base and at J to 1 base, leaving 7 bases not matched to a gene. The CDR3 length is 16 residues. CDR1 SGHVS and CDR2 FNYEAQ come from the germline V gene. This chain's CDR3 is CASSLDRAGESYEQYF. The CDR3 region has the DNA TGTGCCAGCAGCTTAGATAGGGCGGGAGAATCCTACGAGCAGTACTTC.

The CDR3 protein is CASSGVSRSSGANVLTF. The CDR3, as DNA: TGTGCCAGCAGCGGAGTCTCTCGGAGCTCTGGGGCCAACGTCCTGACTTTC. The chain joins TRBV7-9 to TRBJ2-6; no reliable D call. The CDR3 runs to 17 residues. Germline CDR1 reads SEHNR; CDR2 reads FQNEAQ (reference sequence). V was clipped by 5 bases and J by 0 bases, with 14 bases between them.

The V call is TRBV29-1, the J call TRBJ2-1; 8 bases agree with TRBD2. The germline V gene has CDR1 SQVTM and CDR2 ANQGSEA. This CDR3 is 15 amino acids long. The ends lost 3 bases at V and 0 bases at J; junction bases unmatched: 4. The CDR3 loop reads CSVEASGLSYNEQFF. For the CDR3, the DNA is TGCAGCGTTGAGGCTAGCGGGCTCTCCTACAATGAGCAGTTCTTC.

This clone was seen more than once but under ten times. The chain is built from TRBV28 and TRBJ1-5; weak D call: TRBD1 (5 bases). V lost 5 bases and J 1 base, leaving 18 bases between the germline ends. Germline V gene data show CDR1 as MDHEN and CDR2 as SYDVKM. The CDR3 totals 17 residues. The CDR3 DNA follows: TGTGCCAGCAGTCCACGCAAAGGGACTGGCAGCAATCAGCCCCAGCATTTT. Translation gives CASSPRKGTGSNQPQHF.

This clone was counted a single time. This chain joins TRBV9 and TRBJ2-7; D may be TRBD1 (5 bases). Looked up from germline, CDR1 is SGDLS and CDR2 is YYNGEE. The ends were cut back, 3 bases at V and 4 bases at J, with 14 bases in the middle. CDR3 length: 14 amino acids. CDR3 bases: TGTGCCAGCAGCGCCAGGGATGGCTCGTACGAGCAGTACTTC. Its protein is CASSARDGSYEQYF.

The chain combines TRBV7-9 with TRBJ1-5, with D possibly being TRBD1 (6 bases). The CDR3 has 15 residues. Deletions cut 4 bases from V and 6 bases from J, with 16 bases between. The germline V gene encodes CDR1 SEHNR and CDR2 FQNEAQ (reference sequence). DNA of the CDR3: TGTGCCAGCAGCTCGAGTCTACAGGGTGGTCAGCCCCAGCATTTT. Protein sequence: CASSSSLQGGQPQHF.

The gene calls are TRBV6-5 and TRBJ2-3; D uncertain. The germline V gene encodes CDR1 MNHEY and CDR2 SVGAGI. The ends were cut back, 6 bases at V and 5 bases at J, with 15 bases in the middle. This CDR3 has 14 residues. Written as DNA, the CDR3 is TGTGCCAGCAGCCTACGATGGGGTGGAGATACGCAGTATTTT. Translation: CASSLRWGGDTQYF.

On this clone: The sample holds other DNA sequences that translate to the same CDR3. The chain carries TRBV5-1 and TRBJ2-7, with D possibly TRBD2 on 5 matching bases. Germline-derived CDR1 and CDR2 are SGHRS and YFSETQ. Trimming took 4 bases from V and 2 from J, leaving 10 bases between them. CDR3 length: 13 residues. CDR3 bases: TGCGCCAGCAGCCCTGGACTTGCCTACGAGCAGTACTTC. As protein: CASSPGLAYEQYF.

Points on this clone: A much larger clone lies one base from this, so it may be a read error. This CDR3 is also generated by other DNA sequences in the sample. The gene calls are TRBV27 and TRBJ2-3; D call uncertain. The CDR3 spans 12 residues. The germline gives CDR1 MNHEY, CDR2 SMNVEV (reference sequence). V lost 5 bases, J lost 0 bases, and 3 bases lay in between. CDR3 sequence reads: CASSPSTDTQYF. CDR3 DNA: TGTGCCAGCAGTCCTAGCACAGATACGCAGTATTTT.

V and J are TRBV28 and TRBJ2-1, with 12 positions matching TRBD2. The J segment lost 6 bases and the V segment lost 5 bases, leaving 11 bases of the junction unmatched. The V gene's germline CDR1 is MDHEN and CDR2 SYDVKM. CDR3 size: 17 residues. This CDR3 is CASSPLRTSGEPNEQFF. The CDR3 DNA follows: TGTGCCAGCAGTCCGCTCAGGACTAGCGGGGAGCCCAATGAGCAGTTCTTC. The full variable domain, its missing parts supplied by reference TRBV28 and TRBJ2-1, is DVKVTQSSRYLVKRTGEKVFLECVQDMDHENMFWYRQDPGLGLRLIYFSYDVKMKEKGDIPEGYSVSREKKERFSLILESASTNQTSMYLCASSPLRTSGEPNEQFFGPGTRLTVL.

V and J are TRBV7-9 and TRBJ2-7, with a weak D call TRBD2 (6 bases). CDR3 length: 14 amino acids. Trimming cost V 1 base and J 4 bases, with 11 bases left between them. CDR1 and CDR2 (germline): SEHNR, FQNEAQ (reference sequence). CDR3 DNA: TGTGCCAGCAGCTTAGGAGCGGGTCCGTACGAGCAGTACTTC. This encodes CASSLGAGPYEQYF.